The rows below give T cell receptor beta chains drawn from one sample of a study of neurological immune-mediated disorders. Each CDR3 protein is one row after TCRdb ran MiXCR on the 5' RACE reads. The data show some 79,000 distinct CDR3 sequences, with around an eighth seen just once and 6.5% to 8% held by the top ten. The sample consisted of PBMCs. The receptors here all came from a woman aged 45-60 years in good health. Each CDR3 is given with its conserved first and last residue. A D gene is named only where the DNA matches it firmly. Clone size is not always given. Where it is, it says once, few, many or a class for expanded clones.

D: TRBD1
J: TRBJ2-1
V: TRBV28
size: many
CDR3: CASTEDRVSYYNEQFF
DNA: TGTGCCAGCACCGAAGACAGGGTTTCGTACTACAATGAGCAGTTCTTC

D: -
J: TRBJ2-7
V: TRBV2
size: many
CDR3: CASLRADSIYEQYF
DNA: TGTGCCAGCTTGAGGGCAGATTCCATCTACGAGCAGTACTTC

D: -
J: TRBJ1-2
V: TRBV20-1
size: many
CDR3: CSARDGVRGDYGYTF
DNA: TGCAGTGCTAGAGACGGGGTGAGGGGTGACTATGGCTACACCTTC

D: TRBD1
J: TRBJ1-3
V: TRBV12-3/TRBV12-4
size: many
CDR3: CASTLTGKAIYF
DNA: TGTGCCAGCACCCTGACAGGGAAGGCCATATATTTT

D: -
J: TRBJ1-1
V: TRBV29-1
size: -
CDR3: CSGISGQYTEAFF
DNA: TGCAGCGGAATTTCCGGCCAATACACTGAAGCTTTCTTT

D: -
J: TRBJ2-5
V: TRBV10-3
size: many
CDR3: CAIRDSSGGKTQYF
DNA: TGTGCCATCAGGGACTCCTCGGGGGGCAAGACCCAGTACTTC

D: -
J: TRBJ2-7
V: TRBV7-8
size: many
CDR3: CASSLGRARAINEQYF
DNA: TGTGCCAGCAGCTTAGGCCGGGCTCGGGCGATTAACGAGCAGTACTTC

D: TRBD1
J: TRBJ1-2
V: TRBV20-1
size: many
CDR3: CSAREGGQHYGYTF
DNA: TGCAGTGCTAGAGAGGGGGGACAGCACTATGGCTACACCTTC

D: TRBD2
J: TRBJ2-5
V: TRBV12-3/TRBV12-4
size: many
CDR3: CASSSGTSGGQKTQYF
DNA: TGTGCCAGCAGTTCCGGGACTAGCGGGGGTCAGAAGACCCAGTACTTC

D: TRBD1
J: TRBJ1-4
V: TRBV5-1
size: few
CDR3: CASSVGQAGNEKLFF
DNA: TGCGCCAGCAGCGTCGGACAGGCGGGTAATGAAAAACTGTTTTTT

D: TRBD2
J: TRBJ2-7
V: TRBV6-5
size: -
CDR3: CASSYSGGGRGILDREQYF
DNA: TGTGCCAGCAGTTACTCGGGGGGCGGGAGGGGTATTTTAGATCGCGAGCAGTACTTC

D: -
J: TRBJ2-7
V: TRBV7-2
size: many
CDR3: CASSLDGPSYEQYF
DNA: TGTGCCAGCAGCTTAGACGGACCATCCTACGAGCAGTACTTC

D: TRBD1
J: TRBJ2-7
V: TRBV20-1
size: once
CDR3: CSARGRPGQGRYEQYF
DNA: TGCAGTGCTAGGGGCCGGCCGGGACAGGGACGGTACGAGCAGTACTTC

D: -
J: TRBJ2-3
V: TRBV5-1
size: many
CDR3: CASSPQVPQETDTQYF
DNA: TGCGCCAGCAGCCCGCAGGTCCCTCAGGAGACAGATACGCAGTATTTT

D: -
J: TRBJ2-5
V: TRBV9
size: many
CDR3: CASSVDFLANQETQYF
DNA: TGTGCCAGCAGCGTAGACTTTCTAGCAAACCAAGAGACCCAGTACTTC

D: TRBD1
J: TRBJ1-1
V: TRBV20-1
size: many
CDR3: CSAIGTGFTEAFF
DNA: TGCAGTGCTATAGGGACAGGGTTCACTGAAGCTTTCTTT

D: -
J: TRBJ2-2
V: TRBV20-1
size: many
CDR3: CSARDLGGELFF
DNA: TGCAGTGCTAGAGATCTCGGGGGGGAGCTGTTTTTT

D: TRBD2
J: TRBJ2-2
V: TRBV7-2
size: many
CDR3: CASSFLAGGPGTGELFF
DNA: TGTGCCAGCAGCTTTCTAGCGGGGGGCCCGGGCACCGGGGAGCTGTTTTTT

D: -
J: TRBJ2-3
V: TRBV24-1
size: few
CDR3: CATSDSAGRPRDTQYF
DNA: TGTGCCACCAGTGACTCCGCCGGACGTCCGAGAGATACGCAGTATTTT

D: TRBD1
J: TRBJ1-1
V: TRBV11-2
size: -
CDR3: CANSFGQGGVTEAFF
DNA: TGTGCCAACAGCTTTGGACAGGGAGGAGTCACTGAAGCTTTCTTT